This T cell receptor (beta chain) was captured in a study of beta chain features in type 1 diabetes. Only a few counts were recorded for this clone. Its target is not known. The CDR3 spans 10 residues. Germline-derived CDR1 and CDR2 are MDHEN and SYDVKM. There was one heparinised blood draw per donor, averaging around 0.11 L. Whole-study findings and limits: Sequencing from cDNA could over-represent high-TCR-expressing cells. All four CD4+ subsets from Type 1 diabetes patients carried moderately but significantly shorter TCRB CDR3s. Naive, central memory and regulatory TCRB repertoires appeared more similar among patients than healthy donors.

Of the isolated RNA, all was reverse transcribed, and so the sequenced material was expressed TCRB transcripts. Naive, central memory and regulatory T cell samples averaged around 3.3 million reads. TCRdb's copy holds only in-frame clones and misses some; the assay was immunoSEQ multiplex PCR. The repertoire consists of 300,000 to 450,000 clones, with 8.5% to 10% occurring once and the leading ten covering 0.6%. The receptor's source is a man aged 30 to 39 with type 1 diabetes. The rearrangement links TRBV28 to TRBJ1-2; D gene uncertain. Sequenced: central memory CD4+ T cells from blood. The CDR3 sequence is CAARAHGYTF. CDR3 bases: TGTGCAGCCCGGGCACATGGCTACACCTTC.